This TCR beta chain came from a study of blood T cell repertoires in COVID-19 (dated by TCRdb to between 2020 and 2021). With regard to the full study: Samples covering the acute and convalescent phases of COVID-19 were provided by collaborators in the United States, Italy and Spain. Samples came from the ongoing ImmuneRACE study (first 160 participants) plus 1,254 subjects from 6 global collaborators. The repertoires were released in a freely available public database intended as a resource for research on the immune response to SARS-CoV-2. A de-identified subject ID, COVID-19 status, age in years and sex were almost always included in the sample metadata. The prospective study material was composed of cDNA or gDNA derived from T cells, B-cell-depleted T cells, or PBMCs. Where available, HLA class I and class II types were obtained from metadata supplied by the sample provider rather than from assay-based typing. Subjects who had been exposed to COVID-19, were actively infected with it, or had recovered from it provided the deeply sampled blood TCRbeta repertoires that made up the dataset.

Each collaborating institution followed its own protocols to collect whole blood in K2EDTA tubes. For TCRbeta analysis, collaborator samples were shipped as frozen whole blood, as isolated PBMCs, or as DNA extracted from either sample type. The investigation overall reported the following: Clinical and demographic metadata were provided uncurated, with the amount varying by source and participant.

TCRbeta CDR3 regions were amplified from genomic DNA using the immunoSEQ Assay, a bias-controlled multiplex PCR. On the authors' methods: Nucleated cell counts per sample were estimated from amplification of reference gene primers within the assay. To quantify the absolute abundance of each unique TCRbeta CDR3 rearrangement, sequence reads were collapsed and filtered. For each sample, productive Simpson clonality was calculated by taking the square root of Simpson's diversity index across productive rearrangements. TCRdb obtained this table from immuneACCESS and retained in-frame rearrangements with V and J assigned. These tables miss some clones; where compared with another copy, unresolved V genes account for less than half of the shortfall, and the remainder is unexplained. The DNA was the basis for D and trimming; V, J and clone size are from that table. The sample table holds some 100,000 clones, of which approximately 90% were seen once. Roughly 0.99% of the sample is taken by the ten largest.

Note on this clone: Its antigen has not been determined. It has no much larger one-base neighbor in the sample; base qualities were not kept.

CDR1 SGHRS and CDR2 YFSETQ are derived from the germline V gene. Counted from cysteine to phenylalanine, this CDR3 has 14 amino acids. Left in the record is the CDR3 DNA by itself, 42 bases read in frame from the first base. V is cut by 0 bases and J by 3 bases, and the space between the germline ends is 7 bases. Sequenced input: peripheral blood. This chain joins TRBV5-1 to TRBJ2-4, with the D gene too uncertain to name. The sequence was collected from a man between 60 and 75 years old with acute or convalescent COVID-19. CDR3 protein: CASSLAPGKNIQYF. The nucleotides are TGCGCCAGCAGCTTGGCTCCAGGCAAAAACATTCAGTACTTC.